The rows below give T cell receptor beta chains drawn from one sample of a study of ipilimumab plus nivolumab after autologous stem cell transplantation. Sequenced by immunoSEQ multiplex PCR; TCRdb stores in-frame clones only, minus some. In the table there are over 75,000 clones, about 83% of which are singletons. Source: PBMCs, taken in a trial of ipilimumab plus nivolumab as post-transplant consolidation. Source of these receptors: a male donor with diffuse large B-cell lymphoma. Each CDR3 is given with its conserved first and last residue. D genes are given only for firm matches. A row's size may be missing; if present it is once, few, many or a size class.

TRBV19	NA	NA	TRBJ2-7	TGTGCCAGTAGTAATGGGGACGCCTCAGCCTACGAGCAGTACTTC	CASSNGDASAYEQYF
TRBV6-1	NA	NA	TRBJ2-3	TGTGCCAGCAGTGAACGAGGTGGGTGGGGCCCGGATACGCAGTATTTT	CASSERGGWGPDTQYF
TRBV7-2	NA	NA	TRBJ2-3	TGTGCCAGCAGCTTAGGGACTTCGGCAGATACGCAGTATTTT	CASSLGTSADTQYF
TRBV2	NA	NA	TRBJ1-6	TGTGCCAGCAGTGACTCCCGGACCCCCCTCCACTTT	CASSDSRTPLHF
TRBV5-1	few	TRBD1	TRBJ2-5	TGCGCCAGCAGCTTGGAGGGACAGCAAGAGACCCAGTACTTC	CASSLEGQQETQYF
TRBV27	NA	TRBD1	TRBJ1-2	TGTGCCAGCAGTAAGGGACAGGGTGGCTACACCTTC	CASSKGQGGYTF
TRBV5-1	NA	TRBD2	TRBJ2-3	TGCGCCAGCAGCTTGGGAGGCGCGGGGGGTCTCACAGATACGCAGTATTTT	CASSLGGAGGLTDTQYF
TRBV30	NA	TRBD1	TRBJ1-4	TGTGCCTGGAGTATCCCGGGACAGGGGCATGAAAAACTGTTTTTT	CAWSIPGQGHEKLFF
TRBV5-1	NA	TRBD1	TRBJ1-1	TGCGCCAGCATGATTGGACAGGGAGCCGTGATAACTGAAGCTTTCTTT	CASMIGQGAVITEAFF
TRBV18	NA	TRBD2	TRBJ2-4	TGTGCCAGCTCACCTTCGGGGGGGACCTCAAACATTCAGTACTTC	CASSPSGGTSNIQYF
TRBV6-1	many	NA	TRBJ1-5	TGTGCCAGCAGTGAATTAAGTCCGCACAGGGCTGGCCAGCCCCAGCATTTT	CASSELSPHRAGQPQHF
TRBV19	NA	NA	TRBJ2-2	TGTGCCAGTAGTCCCTCGGGACTGGCTACCGGGGAGCTGTTTTTT	CASSPSGLATGELFF
TRBV19	NA	NA	TRBJ2-7	TGTGCCAGTAGTATAATGCAAGACGAGCAGTACTTC	CASSIMQDEQYF
TRBV2	NA	TRBD1	TRBJ1-5	TGTGCCAGCAGTGAAGGACAGGGGAAGGGGCCCCAGCATTTT	CASSEGQGKGPQHF
TRBV18	NA	NA	TRBJ2-1	TGTGCCAGCTCACCAGTCGGCAGCTCCTACAATGAGCAGTTCTTC	CASSPVGSSYNEQFF
TRBV5-5	NA	NA	TRBJ1-5	TGTGCCAGCAGCTTGGGTACGAGGAATCAGCCCCAGCATTTT	CASSLGTRNQPQHF
TRBV9	once	NA	TRBJ1-3	TGTGCCAGCAGCGTATCAACAGGGACCCATGGAAACACCATATATTTT	CASSVSTGTHGNTIYF
TRBV4-3	once	NA	TRBJ2-5	TGCGCCAGCAGCCCGGGACCACAAGAGACCCAGTACTTC	CASSPGPQETQYF
TRBV7-8	NA	TRBD1	TRBJ2-7	TGTGCCAGCAGCTCTCAACAGGGGGCCTACGAGCAGTACTTC	CASSSQQGAYEQYF
TRBV2	NA	TRBD1	TRBJ1-2	TGTGCCAGCAGTGCTCGACAGGGGCGGAACTATGGCTACACCTTC	CASSARQGRNYGYTF
TRBV7-9	NA	NA	TRBJ2-7	TGTGCCAGCAGCTTAGGATCCGGGTCTCTATACGAGCAGTACTTC	CASSLGSGSLYEQYF
TRBV11-1	few	NA	TRBJ2-1	TGTGCCAGCAGCTTATCCGCGGGAACGGATGAGCAGTTCTTC	CASSLSAGTDEQFF
TRBV11-2	once	NA	TRBJ2-3	TGTGCCAGCAGCTTAAACGCAGATACGCAGTATTTT	CASSLNADTQYF
TRBV11-2	NA	NA	TRBJ1-1	TGTGCCAGCAGCTGGCAGACACATACTGAAGCTTTCTTT	CASSWQTHTEAFF
TRBV10-1	NA	NA	TRBJ2-2	TGCGCCAGCAGTGAGTCGAACCCGACCGGGGAGCTGTTTTTT	CASSESNPTGELFF
TRBV19	NA	TRBD1	TRBJ1-5	TGTGCCAGTAGAAGGACAGGGGACAATCAGCCCCAGCATTTT	CASRRTGDNQPQHF
TRBV5-6	many	NA	TRBJ1-1	TGTGCCAGCAGCCCTAGGGCGCGGTTCATGAACACTGAAGCTTTCTTT	CASSPRARFMNTEAFF
TRBV18	few	NA	TRBJ2-1	TGTGCCAGCTCACCTACGATCTCTGAAAATGAGCAGTTCTTC	CASSPTISENEQFF
TRBV2	once	NA	TRBJ2-5	TGTGCCAGCAGTGATGCGGGCGTGGGGGAGACCCAGTACTTC	CASSDAGVGETQYF
TRBV27	few	TRBD2	TRBJ2-5	TGTGCCAGCAGTCCCGAGCGGGGGGGCGCAGAGACCCAGTACTTC	CASSPERGGAETQYF
TRBV7-8	NA	NA	TRBJ2-5	TGTGCCAGCAGCTGGGGAACAGAAGAGACCCAGTACTTC	CASSWGTEETQYF
TRBV18	NA	NA	TRBJ2-7	TGTGCCAGCTCACCAGCCGCTCACCACGAGCAGTACTTC	CASSPAAHHEQYF
TRBV5-1	once	TRBD2	TRBJ2-7	TGCGCCAGCAGCCCAGGGACTAGCGGGGGGACCTACGAGCAGTACTTC	CASSPGTSGGTYEQYF
TRBV18	once	NA	TRBJ1-5	TGTGCCAGCTCACCCTCGGGGGGCAATCAGCCCCAGCATTTT	CASSPSGGNQPQHF
TRBV6-6	NA	TRBD2	TRBJ2-5	TGTGCCAGCAGTATATCGACTAGCGGGGGGAAGACCCAGTACTTC	CASSISTSGGKTQYF
TRBV19	NA	NA	TRBJ1-6	TGTGCCAGTAGGCAACCAGATTCACCCCTCCACTTT	CASRQPDSPLHF
TRBV10-2	NA	NA	TRBJ2-3	TGCGCCAGCAGTGACTCCCTTTCCGGGAAATGGGGAACAGATACGCAGTATTTT	CASSDSLSGKWGTDTQYF
TRBV2	few	NA	TRBJ1-2	TGTGCCAGCAGCGCCGTTCGGGCATATGGCTACACCTTC	CASSAVRAYGYTF
TRBV19	NA	NA	TRBJ2-7	TGTGCCAGTAGCTCTTACGATCGATACGAGCAGTACTTC	CASSSYDRYEQYF
TRBV27	NA	NA	TRBJ1-1	TGTGCCAGCACTATGAACACTGAAGCTTTCTTT	CASTMNTEAFF
TRBV27	NA	TRBD1	TRBJ1-1	TGTGCCAGCAGAGCAGGGGGCTTTTGGGACACTGAAGCTTTCTTT	CASRAGGFWDTEAFF
TRBV5-4	NA	NA	TRBJ2-3	TGTGCCAGCAGCTTGGGACTAGGAGGAGGCACAGATACGCAGTATTTT	CASSLGLGGGTDTQYF
TRBV7-3	once	TRBD1	TRBJ1-4	TGTGCCAGCATCGCATTCGGACAGGGTATGTGGTCTAATGAAAAACTGTTTTTT	CASIAFGQGMWSNEKLFF
TRBV5-6	NA	TRBD1	TRBJ2-3	TGTGCCAGCAGCGCAAGAAGGGACAGGTTTACTAGCACAGATACGCAGTATTTT	CASSARRDRFTSTDTQYF
TRBV5-5	NA	NA	TRBJ1-6	TGTGCCAGCAGCTTGGACGGGTCGACCCCAAATTCACCCCTCCACTTT	CASSLDGSTPNSPLHF
TRBV5-8	NA	NA	TRBJ1-5	TGTGCCAGCAGCCCGGGGGCCGTTCGGCCGGGGAATCAGCCCCAGCATTTT	CASSPGAVRPGNQPQHF
TRBV9	NA	TRBD1	TRBJ1-2	TGTGCCAGCGACAGGGGGGGAACTAACTATGGCTACACCTTC	CASDRGGTNYGYTF
TRBV30	few	TRBD2	TRBJ2-2	TGTGCCTGGAGTGTACTAGCGGGGGTTGACACCGGGGAGCTGTTTTTT	CAWSVLAGVDTGELFF
TRBV12-5	NA	TRBD2	TRBJ2-1	TGTGCTAGTGGTTTGGGGACTAGCGTACTTTACAATGAGCAGTTCTTC	CASGLGTSVLYNEQFF
TRBV18	NA	NA	TRBJ1-1	TGTGCCAGCTCAGGCCAGTGGAACACTGAAGCTTTCTTT	CASSGQWNTEAFF
TRBV2	NA	NA	TRBJ2-1	TGTGCCAGCAGTGCCCAGGACTCCTACTGGGAGCAGTTCTTC	CASSAQDSYWEQFF
TRBV30	NA	NA	TRBJ2-3	TGTGCCTGGAGTAGGGGTTTGAACACAGATACGCAGTATTTT	CAWSRGLNTDTQYF
TRBV7-9	NA	NA	TRBJ1-4	TGTGCCAGCAGCTTAGCGGGTGCAACTAATGAAAAACTGTTTTTT	CASSLAGATNEKLFF
TRBV19	NA	NA	TRBJ1-1	TGTGCCAGTAAGAGGAGGGAAACCAACACTGAAGCTTTCTTT	CASKRRETNTEAFF
TRBV2	NA	NA	TRBJ2-5	TGTGCCAGCAGCACGGAGGGGGAGACCCAGTACTTC	CASSTEGETQYF
TRBV30	NA	TRBD1	TRBJ1-1	TGTGCCTCAAGGGGGCAGGGGTACACTGAAGCTTTCTTT	CASRGQGYTEAFF
TRBV18	NA	TRBD1	TRBJ2-1	TGTGCCAGCGGGACAGAGACCTACAATGAGCAGTTCTTC	CASGTETYNEQFF